This T cell receptor (beta chain) was recorded in a study of identifying expanded T cells in peripheral blood. The study's findings and limits: Technical replicates showed approximately 1.2 changed clones; approximately 2 weeks 15 to 20; four weeks 19.

Collection occurred without any documented infections or immune events in donors. Some clones are missing from TCRdb's copy, which holds only in-frame ones; the method was immunoSEQ multiplex PCR. Among approximately 83,000 clones listed, 80% to 90% were seen once. The V gene's germline CDR1 is MNHNS and CDR2 SASEGT. J gave up 3 bases and V 8 bases, and 7 bases lay outside the gene matches. This CDR3 is 14 amino acids long. In regard to this clone: Its antigen is unknown.

The TCR comes from a person aged 18-70 years in good health. Sequenced: blood. The J gene is TRBJ1-1, the V gene TRBV6-1; 9 nucleotides line up with TRBD1. In nucleotides, the CDR3 is TGTGCCAGCTCGGGCGGGACAGGGTACACTGAAGCTTTCTTT. Its protein is CASSGGTGYTEAFF.